Below, 17 T cell receptor beta chains from the same sample are listed, as sequenced in a study of CD8+CD57+ T cells in acquired aplastic anemia (dated by TCRdb to the late 2010s). The sequencing machine was an Illumina HiSeq 2000. Profiling of TCR beta VDJ combinations and CDR3 sequences used genomic DNA as the template. Using fastp at Q25 and MiXCR, TCRdb reprocessed the public reads and kept productive beta chains. A single entry per CDR3 protein holds the most common genes and DNA from its merged rows. The sample profile shows approximately 190,000 distinct CDR3 sequences; 50% to 75% of them were found once. 46% of the sample is taken by the ten largest. The sequenced material came from sorted CD4+, CD8+, or CD8+CD57+ T cells (not recorded which) from PBMCs. These TCRs come from a human donor with severe aplastic anemia or a healthy control (not recorded which).

Concerning this clonotype: The conserved closing phenylalanine or tryptophan is absent in this CDR3, likely reflecting a read error. It is unclear where the CDR3 begins or ends on the DNA, so no DNA is shown, and the CDR3 is as TCRdb lists it. This rearrangement joins TRBV9 to TRBJ2-3; the table's D call of TRBD1 was not tested on the DNA. The CDR3 numbers 11 amino acids, ends counted. CDR1 SGDLS and CDR2 YYNGEE come from the germline V gene. The CDR3 loop is CASSRRDRLNY.

In the case of this clonotype: A much more abundant neighbour one base away suggests this may be a read error. The CDR3 region is CASSPGRNGGDIQYF. The CDR3, as DNA: TGTGCCAGTAGCCCCGGACGGAACGGGGGAGACATTCAGTACTTC. The chain employs TRBV19 and TRBJ2-4, with D tentatively TRBD2 (6 bases). CDR3 length: 15 amino acids. Germline CDR1 and CDR2: LNHDA and SQIVND (reference sequence). Trimming took off 6 bases at V and 8 bases at J, with 20 bases between the two ends.

The chain uses TRBV5-1 and TRBJ1-1; possible D gene TRBD1, 6 bases. From germline, CDR1 is SGHRS and CDR2 YFSETQ. The CDR3 runs to 13 residues. V was pared by 2 bases and J by 4 bases, with 9 bases between. In DNA, the CDR3 is TGCGCCAGCAGCTTACAGGGATTCACTGAAGCTTTCTTT. Translated: CASSLQGFTEAFF.

In its sample, this clonotype was seen once. This rearrangement joins TRBV10-3 to TRBJ1-4; a possible D gene is TRBD1 (5 bases). The CDR3 runs 16 residues. V lost 10 bases and J lost 2, with 20 bases in between. CDR1 is ENHRY and CDR2 is SYGVKD in the germline V gene. In DNA, the CDR3 is TGTGCCACAACCCCATCCAGGGCCAGCACTAATGAAAAACTGTTTTTT. Its protein product is CATTPSRASTNEKLFF.

The chain is built from TRBV4-3 and TRBJ2-3; D possibly corresponds to TRBD1 (5 bases). This CDR3 contains 15 residues. V was cut by 6 bases and J by 3 bases, with 16 bases left in between. Germline CDR1 reads LGHNA; CDR2 reads YSLEER. Written as DNA, the CDR3 is TGCGCCAGCAGGAAGGCAAGGGGCCAGACAGATACGCAGTATTTT. This sequence encodes CASRKARGQTDTQYF.

The chain couples TRBV13 to TRBJ2-7, with no clear D. CDR3 length: 11 amino acids. V was clipped by 4 bases and J by 4 bases, with 5 bases between them. Germline-derived CDR1 and CDR2 are PRHDT and FYEKMQ (reference sequence). DNA for the CDR3: TGTGCCAGCAGCTCCCGTTACGAGCAGTACTTC. Its protein product is CASSSRYEQYF.

The chain carries TRBV2 and TRBJ1-1; 7 nucleotides match TRBD1. V shed 2 bases and J 1 base; nucleotides not matched to a gene: 7. The CDR3 spans 16 residues. From germline, CDR1 is SNHLY and CDR2 FYNNEI. The CDR3 DNA is TGTGCCAGCAGTGAATATTTCGGGGACAGGAACACTGAAGCTTTCTTT. It codes for CASSEYFGDRNTEAFF.

The chain has TRBV9 and TRBJ1-6, with 9 bases that match TRBD1. The ends lost 0 bases at V and 5 bases at J; junction bases unmatched: 6. CDR1 is SGDLS, CDR2 YYNGEE, per germline. This CDR3 has 17 amino acids. The CDR3 nucleotides read TGTGCCAGCAGCGTAGACGGGACAGGGAACCATAATTCACCCCTCCACTTT. It specifies CASSVDGTGNHNSPLHF.

This clonotype showed up just a few times. The chain links TRBV3-1 to TRBJ1-2; 8 bases agree with TRBD1. Germline V CDR1 and CDR2: LGHDT, YNNKEL (reference sequence). Germline trimming cut 4 bases from V and 8 bases from J; bases unmatched to any gene: 9. The CDR3 contains 14 residues. The chain's CDR3 is CASSPSGGAVGYTF. Here the CDR3 DNA reads TGTGCCAGCAGCCCATCAGGGGGCGCGGTGGGCTACACCTTC.

This clonotype has a single count. The V and J genes are TRBV10-3 and TRBJ2-1, with 8 bases aligning to TRBD1. V trimming: 8 bases; J trimming: 7 bases; junction bases outside the gene matches: 4. The CDR3 has 12 residues. Looked up from germline, CDR1 is ENHRY and CDR2 is SYGVKD. The CDR3 DNA reads as TGTGCCATCCGGACAGGGCGTAATGAGCAGTTCTTC. Protein: CAIRTGRNEQFF.

This clonotype came up a few times. The chain employs TRBV5-5 and TRBJ2-7; a possible D gene is TRBD2 (6 bases). CDR3 length: 12 amino acids. Looked up from germline, CDR1 is SGHKS and CDR2 is YYEKEE (reference sequence). V dropped 4 bases and J dropped 4 bases, with 9 bases sitting between them. The CDR3 loop reads CASSTTSYEQYF. Here the CDR3 DNA reads TGTGCCAGCAGCACGACTAGTTACGAGCAGTACTTC.

This chain joins TRBV12-3 or TRBV12-4 and TRBJ1-2; 7 bases are a match to TRBD1. This CDR3 region has 13 residues. V was clipped by 5 bases and J by 4 bases; unmatched bases: 4. CDR3 bases: TGTGCCAGCAGTGCCTGGACAGGCTATGGCTACACCTTC. Translating it yields CASSAWTGYGYTF.

Concerning this clonotype itself: At one of its ends the junction is not consistent with the germline gene, which may arise from a read error. The chain couples TRBV15 to TRBJ1-1; D is undetermined. In germline, CDR1 is LNHNV, CDR2 YYDKDF (reference sequence). This CDR3 comprises 14 residues. This CDR3 is CVTSRVGSDTEAFF. The CDR3 DNA is TGTGTCACCAGCAGAGTGGGGAGCGACACTGAAGCTTTCTTT.

This sequence joins TRBV7-9 and TRBJ2-5, with 10 bases that match TRBD2. J lost 0 bases, V lost 1 base, and 2 bases had no gene match. Looked up from germline, CDR1 is SEHNR and CDR2 is FQNEAQ (reference sequence). The length of the CDR3 is 16 residues. CDR3: CASSLVLAGNQETQYF. As DNA, the CDR3 is TGTGCCAGCAGCTTAGTACTAGCGGGAAACCAAGAGACCCAGTACTTC.

The rearrangement joins TRBV7-8 to TRBJ2-5; 8 nucleotides match TRBD2. The CDR3 totals 16 residues. J lost 5 bases, V lost 2 bases, and 10 bases had no gene match. Per the germline V gene, CDR1 is SGHVS and CDR2 is FQNEAQ. CDR3 sequence reads: CASSLNPGLAEETQYF. CDR3 bases: TGTGCCAGCAGCTTAAATCCCGGACTAGCCGAGGAGACCCAGTACTTC.

The chain couples TRBV7-8 to TRBJ1-2; 9 bases are a match to TRBD1. Germline CDR1 is SGHVS and CDR2 is FQNEAQ. The CDR3 has 15 residues. J gave up 4 bases and V 1 base, and 4 bases lay outside the gene matches. The CDR3 DNA reads as TGTGCCAGCAGCTTAGTGACAGGGGGAGGCTATGGCTACACCTTC. It is translated as CASSLVTGGGYGYTF.

This sequence joins TRBV7-9 and TRBJ2-7; D unclear. Germline CDR1 reads SEHNR; CDR2 reads FQNEAQ (reference sequence). The CDR3 sequence is 14 residues long. V was cut by 3 bases and J by 4 bases, with 13 bases left in between. The CDR3 sequence: CASSLDLTSYEQYF. The CDR3 region has the DNA TGTGCCAGCAGCTTGGATCTGACCTCATACGAGCAGTACTTC.